A selection of T cell receptor beta chains follows, all from one sample in a study of OX40 agonist ivuxolimab in advanced cancers. The table came from immunoSEQ multiplex PCR; TCRdb's copy has only in-frame clones and leaves some out. The top ten hold 2% to 3% of the sample, which has around 70,000 clones, roughly four fifths seen once. Here the sequenced sample was CD4+ or CD8+ T cells sorted from blood, taken in a trial of the OX40 agonist ivuxolimab. The receptor set was obtained from an adult with an advanced solid tumor such as melanoma, head and neck, liver or kidney cancer. Each CDR3 is given with its conserved first and last residue. Each record gives: D gene, V gene, clone size, J gene, CDR3 length, CDR3 protein, CDR3 DNA. A D gene is named only where the DNA matches it firmly. The listing skips clone size in some rows; elsewhere it reads once, few, many or a size class.

TRBD2	TRBV10-2	NA	TRBJ2-3	14	CASSLTSITDTQYF	TGCGCCAGCAGTTTGACTAGCATCACAGATACGCAGTATTTT
NA	TRBV20-1	NA	TRBJ2-5	11	CSALAGETQYF	TGCAGTGCTTTAGCAGGGGAGACCCAGTACTTC
NA	TRBV6-5	NA	TRBJ2-3	15	CASSYIWGSTDTQYF	TGTGCCAGCAGTTACATCTGGGGAAGCACAGATACGCAGTATTTT
TRBD1	TRBV4-3	NA	TRBJ1-2	16	CASSQGDRVTNYGYTF	TGCGCCAGCAGCCAAGGGGACAGGGTTACTAACTATGGCTACACCTTC
TRBD2	TRBV5-4	NA	TRBJ2-7	14	CASSSGLATYEQYF	TGTGCCAGCAGCTCGGGACTAGCAACCTACGAGCAGTACTTC
TRBD1	TRBV27	NA	TRBJ2-7	14	CASRTGYGGYEQYF	TGTGCCAGCAGGACAGGGTACGGAGGCTACGAGCAGTACTTC
NA	TRBV7-2	NA	TRBJ2-7	14	CASSLGSHSYEQYF	TGTGCCAGCAGCTTAGGGTCCCACTCCTACGAGCAGTACTTC
NA	TRBV6-5	NA	TRBJ1-2	13	CASSWRDNYGYTF	TGTGCCAGCAGTTGGCGGGACAACTATGGCTACACCTTC
NA	TRBV25-1	NA	TRBJ2-2	14	CASRKEWNTGELFF	TGTGCCAGCAGAAAGGAGTGGAACACCGGGGAGCTGTTTTTT
NA	TRBV6-5	NA	TRBJ2-1	15	CASREQGRPYNEQFF	TGTGCCAGCAGGGAACAGGGTCGTCCCTACAATGAGCAGTTCTTC
TRBD1	TRBV10-1	NA	TRBJ2-3	16	CASSDNMGQGGDTQYF	TGCGCCAGCAGTGATAATATGGGACAGGGAGGCGATACGCAGTATTTT
NA	TRBV30	NA	TRBJ2-2	17	CAWSVLGGGRGTGELFF	TGTGCCTGGAGTGTACTGGGAGGGGGCAGGGGCACCGGGGAGCTGTTTTTT
TRBD2	TRBV19	NA	TRBJ2-7	13	CASSSGLVDEQYF	TGTGCCAGTAGTAGCGGACTAGTGGACGAGCAGTACTTC
NA	TRBV6-1	NA	TRBJ2-2	13	CASNRENTGELFF	TGTGCCAGCAACCGGGAGAACACCGGGGAGCTGTTTTTT
NA	TRBV14	few	TRBJ2-3	16	CASSPDLNWSTDTQYF	TGTGCCAGCAGCCCTGACCTCAATTGGAGCACAGATACGCAGTATTTT
NA	TRBV27	NA	TRBJ1-1	14	CASKLGALGPKAFF	TGTGCCAGCAAACTTGGGGCCTTAGGGCCTAAAGCTTTCTTT
NA	TRBV14	NA	TRBJ2-3	16	CASSQLGRASGDTQYF	TGTGCCAGCAGCCAATTGGGCAGGGCCTCGGGAGATACGCAGTATTTT
NA	TRBV30	NA	TRBJ1-4	14	CASAQAALEEKLFF	TGTGCCTCAGCCCAGGCGGCCCTGGAGGAAAAACTGTTTTTT
NA	TRBV18	NA	TRBJ1-1	12	CASSLGKLEAFF	TGTGCCAGCTCTTTGGGGAAACTTGAAGCTTTCTTT
TRBD1	TRBV5-1	NA	TRBJ2-7	14	CASSLGQGSYEQYF	TGCGCCAGCAGCTTGGGACAGGGGAGCTACGAGCAGTACTTC
NA	TRBV7-2	NA	TRBJ1-2	13	CASSLPAQAGYTF	TGTGCCAGCAGTTTACCGGCCCAAGCGGGCTACACCTTC
NA	TRBV11-2	NA	TRBJ2-7	14	CASSLRSSRYEQYF	TGTGCCAGCAGCTTGCGGTCCAGTCGCTACGAGCAGTACTTC
TRBD1	TRBV28	NA	TRBJ2-2	18	CASTDPRGQGVRTGELFF	TGTGCCAGCACCGACCCCAGAGGACAGGGAGTTAGGACCGGGGAGCTGTTTTTT
NA	TRBV29-1	few	TRBJ2-3	12	CSVRTSTDTQYF	TGCAGCGTTCGGACGAGCACAGATACGCAGTATTTT
NA	TRBV7-6	NA	TRBJ2-3	15	CASSAVSAGSDTQYF	TGTGCCAGCAGCGCTGTGTCCGCGGGCTCAGATACGCAGTATTTT
NA	TRBV7-2	NA	TRBJ1-5	14	CASSLKGGNQPQHF	TGTGCCAGCAGCTTAAAGGGGGGGAATCAGCCCCAGCATTTT
NA	TRBV21-1	NA	TRBJ2-7	16	CASSKDRERASYEQYF	TGTGCCAGCAGCAAAGACCGGGAAAGGGCTTCCTACGAGCAGTACTTC
NA	TRBV7-8	NA	TRBJ2-5	14	CASSEGVGYETQYF	TGTGCCAGCAGCGAAGGTGTGGGTTATGAGACCCAGTACTTC
NA	TRBV27	few	TRBJ2-1	12	CASSLVWGEQFF	TGTGCCAGCAGTTTAGTTTGGGGTGAGCAGTTCTTC
NA	TRBV29-1	NA	TRBJ2-3	13	CSFSSASADTQYF	TGCAGCTTCTCATCAGCGTCGGCCGATACGCAGTATTTT
NA	TRBV2	NA	TRBJ2-3	12	CASRASTDTQYF	TGTGCCAGCAGAGCTAGCACAGATACGCAGTATTTT
TRBD2	TRBV28	NA	TRBJ2-7	16	CASSRVGSGRTHEQYF	TGTGCCAGCAGTCGCGTGGGTAGCGGGAGAACCCACGAGCAGTACTTC
NA	TRBV6-1	NA	TRBJ2-1	16	CASSEAVGAPYNEQFF	TGTGCCAGCAGTGAAGCGGTGGGGGCGCCCTACAATGAGCAGTTCTTC
NA	TRBV4-2	NA	TRBJ1-1	18	CASSQDLKAGGHDTEAFF	TGTGCCAGCAGCCAAGATCTCAAGGCGGGGGGGCATGACACTGAAGCTTTCTTT
NA	TRBV10-3	few	TRBJ2-7	13	CAISEPRSYEQYF	TGTGCCATCAGTGAACCGCGCTCCTACGAGCAGTACTTC
NA	TRBV13	medium-sized	TRBJ1-2	19	CASSRPFDTGKRGNYGYTF	TGTGCCAGCAGCCGACCCTTTGACACAGGGAAGAGGGGTAACTATGGCTACACCTTC
NA	TRBV18	NA	TRBJ1-1	13	CASSPAENTEAFF	TGTGCCAGCTCACCAGCCGAGAACACTGAAGCTTTCTTT
TRBD1	TRBV27	NA	TRBJ2-1	15	CASSLWTGYSDEQFF	TGTGCCAGCAGTTTATGGACAGGGTATAGCGATGAGCAGTTCTTC
NA	TRBV7-2	NA	TRBJ2-7	13	CASSLGLRGEQYF	TGTGCCAGCAGCTTAGGGTTGAGGGGGGAGCAGTACTTC
NA	TRBV30	NA	TRBJ2-3	11	CAWASTDTQYF	TGTGCCTGGGCGAGCACAGATACGCAGTATTTT
TRBD2	TRBV7-2	NA	TRBJ2-5	15	CASSLFASGQETQYF	TGTGCCAGCAGCCTGTTTGCTAGCGGCCAAGAGACCCAGTACTTC
NA	TRBV30	NA	TRBJ1-4	13	CAWRVSTNEKLFF	TGTGCCTGGAGGGTTTCAACTAATGAAAAACTGTTTTTT
NA	TRBV5-6	NA	TRBJ1-5	13	CASSSRSIQPQHF	TGTGCCAGCAGTTCTCGGTCGATTCAGCCCCAGCATTTT
TRBD1	TRBV9	NA	TRBJ2-1	19	CASSAWDRGLTISYNEQFF	TGTGCCAGCAGCGCGTGGGACAGGGGCCTAACAATATCATACAATGAGCAGTTCTTC
NA	TRBV7-9	once	TRBJ1-5	17	CASSFQGTLYSNQPQHF	TGTGCCAGCAGCTTCCAAGGGACCCTCTATAGCAATCAGCCCCAGCATTTT
TRBD1	TRBV19	NA	TRBJ2-7	18	CASSGTGGSSGTVYEQYF	TGTGCCAGTAGCGGAACAGGGGGCTCTAGCGGAACGGTCTACGAGCAGTACTTC
TRBD1	TRBV5-1	NA	TRBJ1-1	15	CASSILQGADTEAFF	TGCGCCAGCAGCATTCTACAGGGGGCTGACACTGAAGCTTTCTTT
NA	TRBV18	NA	TRBJ1-5	15	CASSRGTVSNQPQHF	TGTGCCAGCTCACGGGGGACGGTTAGCAATCAGCCCCAGCATTTT
NA	TRBV6-6	NA	TRBJ2-3	15	CASRFGTRTSDTQYF	TGTGCCAGCAGGTTCGGGACCCGTACGAGTGATACGCAGTATTTT
NA	TRBV18	NA	TRBJ1-5	14	CASSPSGIPQPQHF	TGTGCCAGCTCACCCTCGGGGATTCCTCAGCCCCAGCATTTT
TRBD2	TRBV7-3	NA	TRBJ2-5	16	CASSSLLAGGGETQYF	TGTGCCAGCAGCTCTCTCCTAGCGGGAGGGGGGGAGACCCAGTACTTC
NA	TRBV5-4	NA	TRBJ1-2	14	CASDIRGTNYGYTF	TGTGCCAGCGACATCAGGGGTACTAACTATGGCTACACCTTC